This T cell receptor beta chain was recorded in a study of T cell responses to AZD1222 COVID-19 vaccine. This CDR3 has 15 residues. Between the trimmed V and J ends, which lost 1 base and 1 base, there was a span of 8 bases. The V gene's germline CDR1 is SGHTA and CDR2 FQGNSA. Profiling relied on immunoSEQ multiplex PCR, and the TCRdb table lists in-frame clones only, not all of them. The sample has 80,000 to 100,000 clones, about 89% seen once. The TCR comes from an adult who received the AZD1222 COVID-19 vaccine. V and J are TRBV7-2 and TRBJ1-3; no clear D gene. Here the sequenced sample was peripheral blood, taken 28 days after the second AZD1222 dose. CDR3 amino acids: CASSLGDLSGNTIYF. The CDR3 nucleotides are TGTGCCAGCAGCTTAGGAGACTTATCTGGAAACACCATATATTTT.